This T cell receptor beta chain was found in a study of vaccination effects on CD4 cells after COVID-19. With respect to this clone: Its specificity is not known.

Germline trimming cut 4 bases from V and 6 bases from J; bases unmatched to any gene: 8. From germline, CDR1 is SGHNT and CDR2 YYREEE (reference sequence). The CDR3 is made up of 16 amino acids. Some clones are missing from TCRdb's copy, which holds only in-frame ones; the method was immunoSEQ multiplex PCR. Of approximately 25,000 clones in the sample, approximately 70% were seen once. Peptide-pool stimulation followed by sequencing identified expanded antigen-specific CD4+ clonotypes in the ViraFEST assay. Upon completion of 10 to 11 days in culture, CD4+ T cells were isolated. All vaccine recipients tested negative for nucleocapsid antibodies and had never contracted SARS-CoV-2 infection.

The source material was CD4+ T cells from PBMCs cultured with HCoV-NL63 spike peptides, sampled before COVID-19 vaccination. The V gene is TRBV5-4, the J gene TRBJ1-6; 9 bases match TRBD1. The clonotype comes from a human donor who received a COVID-19 vaccine. The CDR3 nucleotides read TGTGCCAGCAGCCTACAGGGGGCGCGGTCTAATTCACCCCTCCACTTT. Protein product: CASSLQGARSNSPLHF.